A single sample is the source of the 15 T cell receptor beta chains below, sequenced in a study of cytomegalovirus exposure and HLA in healthy donors (dated by TCRdb to 2017 to 2019). Library preparation employed the immunoSEQ multiplex PCR assay. For the multiplex PCR, a mixture combining 60 forward primers for TCR Vbeta segments and 13 reverse primers for TCR Jbeta segments was used. TCRdb mirrors the immuneACCESS table, restricted to in-frame sequences. Some clones are absent from its copies; in checked studies, under half trace to an unresolved V gene, and the reason for the others is unknown. In all, the sample holds 85,000 to 100,000 clones, and less than 70% of those were seen once. The leading ten clones occupy roughly 2% of the sample. Sequencing input: PBMCs. The receptors come from a human donor in good health.

This clone was seen more than once but under ten times. The rearrangement joins TRBV7-9 to TRBJ1-2; D perhaps matches TRBD1 (6 bases). CDR1 and CDR2 (germline): SEHNR, FQNEAQ (reference sequence). The ends were cut back, 5 bases at V and 4 bases at J, with 17 bases in the middle. There are 15 residues in the CDR3. CDR3 protein: CASSPDWDTTYGYTF. Here the CDR3 DNA reads TGTGCCAGCAGCCCAGACTGGGACACTACCTATGGCTACACCTTC.

This clone was seen a handful of times. The rearrangement uses TRBV5-5 and TRBJ1-6; D unclear. The length of the CDR3 is 13 residues. V lost 0 bases and J 9 bases, leaving 7 bases between the germline ends. The germline V gene encodes CDR1 SGHKS and CDR2 YYEKEE (reference sequence). DNA for the CDR3: TGTGCCAGCAGCTTGGAGGAGGCTTCACCCCTCCACTTT. This gives the protein CASSLEEASPLHF.

The chain has TRBV4-1 and TRBJ1-1; TRBD1 might be the D (6 bases). Trimming shortened V by 4 bases and J by 1 base, and 10 bases separated the two germline ends. Per germline, CDR1 MGHRA and CDR2 YSYEKL. The CDR3 sequence is 14 residues long. The CDR3, as DNA: TGCGCCAGCAGCCTCAGGGGTACGAACACTGAAGCTTTCTTT. Its protein product is CASSLRGTNTEAFF.

Turning to this clone: Different DNA sequences within this sample yield the same CDR3. This chain links TRBV27 with TRBJ2-7, with TRBD1 matching 7 bases. The CDR3 is 13 residues long. Per the germline V gene, CDR1 is MNHEY and CDR2 is SMNVEV (reference sequence). V lost 5 bases, J lost 3 bases, and 4 bases stayed unmatched. CDR3 in DNA: TGTGCCAGCAGTCCGCAGGGGGTCTACGAGCAGTACTTC. Encoded protein: CASSPQGVYEQYF.

The chain carries TRBV5-5 and TRBJ2-1; perhaps TRBD1 as D (5 bases). V was shortened by 2 bases and J by 1 base, with 7 bases between the two germline ends. Germline lookup yields CDR1 SGHKS and CDR2 YYEKEE (reference sequence). The CDR3 has 14 amino acids. CDR3 amino acids: CASSFRESYNEQFF. The CDR3, as DNA: TGTGCCAGCAGCTTCAGGGAATCCTACAATGAGCAGTTCTTC.

In its sample, this clone was seen a few times. The chain links TRBV2 to TRBJ2-5; 11 bases agree with TRBD2. J lost 3 bases, V lost 5 bases, and 11 bases had no gene match. The CDR3 sequence is 17 residues long. Germline V CDR1 and CDR2: SNHLY, FYNNEI. CDR3 residues: CASSPRGTSGVKETQYF. The DNA for the CDR3 is TGTGCCAGCAGTCCTAGGGGGACTAGCGGAGTTAAAGAGACCCAGTACTTC.

The V and J genes are TRBV7-9 and TRBJ2-5; 8 bases fit TRBD2. The V gene's germline CDR1 is SEHNR and CDR2 FQNEAQ (reference sequence). The CDR3 sequence is 14 residues long. Trimming at V came to 3 bases and at J to 5 bases, leaving 5 bases not matched to a gene. The CDR3 here is CASSFGGARETQYF. DNA of the CDR3: TGTGCCAGCAGCTTCGGGGGGGCTCGGGAGACCCAGTACTTC.

The CDR3 DNA is TGTGCCAGCAGCTTGGGCCAGGTGAACACTGAAGCTTTCTTT. It is translated as CASSLGQVNTEAFF. The chain joins TRBV5-4 to TRBJ1-1; the D is unclear. Germline V gene lookup returns CDR1 SGHNT and CDR2 YYREEE (reference sequence). V lost 0 bases and J 0 bases, leaving 6 bases between the germline ends. The CDR3 extends over 14 amino acids.

The rearrangement uses TRBV7-8 and TRBJ2-5; maybe TRBD2 (5 bases). Trimming shortened V by 1 base and J by 4 bases, and 10 bases separated the two germline ends. Per germline, CDR1 SGHVS and CDR2 FQNEAQ. The CDR3 covers 14 residues. The CDR3: CASSLGLAVETQYF. The DNA of the CDR3 is TGTGCCAGCAGCTTAGGCCTAGCAGTAGAGACCCAGTACTTC.

This clone was seen only once. The chain employs TRBV9 and TRBJ2-1, with 7 bases aligning to TRBD1. Germline V gives CDR1 SGDLS, CDR2 YYNGEE. V gave up 0 bases and J gave up 7 bases; unmatched junction bases: 7. The CDR3 totals 15 residues. CDR3 coding DNA: TGTGCCAGCAGCGTAGGAGGGGGCGCGAGGAATGAGCAGTTCTTC. Translated, it gives CASSVGGGARNEQFF.

This chain joins TRBV2 and TRBJ2-5; D might be TRBD2 (5 bases). Trimming left V 5 bases short and J 1 base short, with 8 bases between. CDR3 size: 13 residues. Germline values: CDR1 SNHLY, CDR2 FYNNEI. CDR3 DNA: TGTGCCAGCAGTCGCGGGCCCCAAGAGACCCAGTACTTC. This gives the protein CASSRGPQETQYF.

V usage is TRBV4-3 and J usage is TRBJ1-2; D perhaps matches TRBD1 (5 bases). Trimming left V 1 base short and J 4 bases short, with 13 bases between. The CDR3 length is 15 residues. Germline V gene sequence: CDR1 LGHNA, CDR2 YSLEER. As DNA, the CDR3 is TGCGCCAGCAGCCAAGGGTTGGGGGAGGCCTATGGCTACACCTTC. Protein sequence: CASSQGLGEAYGYTF.

This chain links TRBV4-2 with TRBJ2-3; tentatively, D is TRBD2 (7 bases). This CDR3 is 17 amino acids long. The germline V gene has CDR1 LGHNA and CDR2 YNFKEQ. V dropped 4 bases and J dropped 4 bases, with 21 bases sitting between them. The DNA for the CDR3 is TGTGCCAGCAGCCGCGCCGGAGGGGGGGCAGGGGCAGATACGCAGTATTTT. It yields the protein CASSRAGGGAGADTQYF.

The chain recombines TRBV19 with TRBJ2-7; no definite D call. Germline V CDR1 and CDR2: LNHDA, SQIVND (reference sequence). Trimming stripped 4 bases from V and 7 bases from J, with 14 bases between. This CDR3 spans 13 amino acids. CDR3: CASSKIGGIEQYF. CDR3 bases: TGTGCCAGTAGTAAGATCGGCGGCATTGAGCAGTACTTC.

The chain employs TRBV10-3 and TRBJ1-1; weak D call: TRBD1 (5 bases). CDR3 length: 11 residues. The germline V and J ends were trimmed by 4 bases and 8 bases, with 8 bases remaining between them. The V gene's germline CDR1 is ENHRY and CDR2 SYGVKD. The CDR3 is CAISAYREAFF. The DNA for the CDR3 is TGTGCCATCAGTGCTTACAGGGAAGCTTTCTTT.